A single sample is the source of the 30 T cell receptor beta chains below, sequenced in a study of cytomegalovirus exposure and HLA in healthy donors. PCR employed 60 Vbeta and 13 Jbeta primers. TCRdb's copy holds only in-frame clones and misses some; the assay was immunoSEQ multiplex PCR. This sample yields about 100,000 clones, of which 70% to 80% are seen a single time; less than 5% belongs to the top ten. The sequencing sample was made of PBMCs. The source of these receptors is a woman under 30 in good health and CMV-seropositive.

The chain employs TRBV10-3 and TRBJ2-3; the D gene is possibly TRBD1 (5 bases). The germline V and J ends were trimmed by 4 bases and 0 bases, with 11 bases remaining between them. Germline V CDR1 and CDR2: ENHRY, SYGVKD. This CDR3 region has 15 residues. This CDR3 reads CAISGSTASTDTQYF. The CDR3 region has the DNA TGTGCCATCAGTGGATCGACAGCCAGCACAGATACGCAGTATTTT.

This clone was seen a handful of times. The CDR3 protein is CASSRTQGATGELFF. The DNA for the CDR3 is TGTGCCAGCAGCCGAACACAGGGGGCCACCGGGGAGCTGTTTTTT. The V call is TRBV9, the J call TRBJ2-2, with 9 nucleotides matching TRBD1. Germline V gene lookup returns CDR1 SGDLS and CDR2 YYNGEE. This CDR3 spans 15 amino acids. J was trimmed by 4 bases and V by 4 bases; bases with no gene match: 5.

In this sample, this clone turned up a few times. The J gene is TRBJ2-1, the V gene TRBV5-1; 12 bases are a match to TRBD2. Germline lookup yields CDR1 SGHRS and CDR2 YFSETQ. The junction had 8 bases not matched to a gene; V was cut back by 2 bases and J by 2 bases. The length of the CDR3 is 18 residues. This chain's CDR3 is CASSFRTSGTFPYNEQFF. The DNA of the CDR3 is TGCGCCAGCAGCTTTCGGACTAGCGGGACATTCCCCTACAATGAGCAGTTCTTC.

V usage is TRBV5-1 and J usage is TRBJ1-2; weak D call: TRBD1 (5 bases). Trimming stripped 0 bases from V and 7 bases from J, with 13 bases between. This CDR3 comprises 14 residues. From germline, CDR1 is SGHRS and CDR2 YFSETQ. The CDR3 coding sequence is TGCGCCAGCAGCTTGGAAGCCCAGGGTGGTGGCTACACCTTC. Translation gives CASSLEAQGGGYTF.

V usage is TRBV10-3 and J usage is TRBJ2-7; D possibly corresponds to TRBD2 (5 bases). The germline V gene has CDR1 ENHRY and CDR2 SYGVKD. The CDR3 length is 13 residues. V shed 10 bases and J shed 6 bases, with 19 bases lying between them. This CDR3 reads CATGVGEPREQYF. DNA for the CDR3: TGTGCCACGGGCGTGGGAGAGCCCCGCGAGCAGTACTTC.

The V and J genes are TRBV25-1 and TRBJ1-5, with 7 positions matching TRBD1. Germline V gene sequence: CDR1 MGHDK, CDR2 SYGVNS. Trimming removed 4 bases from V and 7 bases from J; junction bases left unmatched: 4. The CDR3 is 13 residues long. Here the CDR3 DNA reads TGTGCCAGCAGTGGACAGGGTTGGCAGCCCCAGCATTTT. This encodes CASSGQGWQPQHF.

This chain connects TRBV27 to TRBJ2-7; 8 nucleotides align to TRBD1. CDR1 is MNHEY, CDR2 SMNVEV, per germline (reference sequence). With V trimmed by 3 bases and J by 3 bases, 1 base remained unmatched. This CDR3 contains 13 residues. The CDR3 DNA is TGTGCCAGCAGTTTCACAGGGGGCTACGAGCAGTACTTC. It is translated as CASSFTGGYEQYF.

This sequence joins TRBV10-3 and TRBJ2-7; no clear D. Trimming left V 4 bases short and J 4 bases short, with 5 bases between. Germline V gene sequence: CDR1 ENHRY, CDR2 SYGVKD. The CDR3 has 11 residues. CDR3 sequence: CAISGEYEQYF. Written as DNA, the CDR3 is TGTGCCATCAGTGGAGAGTACGAGCAGTACTTC.

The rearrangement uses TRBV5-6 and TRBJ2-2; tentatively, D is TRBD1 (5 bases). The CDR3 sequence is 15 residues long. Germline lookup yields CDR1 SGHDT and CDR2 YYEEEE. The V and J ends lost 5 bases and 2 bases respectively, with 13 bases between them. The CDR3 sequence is CASRTGTANTGELFF. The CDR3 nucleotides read TGTGCCAGCAGAACAGGAACAGCCAACACCGGGGAGCTGTTTTTT.

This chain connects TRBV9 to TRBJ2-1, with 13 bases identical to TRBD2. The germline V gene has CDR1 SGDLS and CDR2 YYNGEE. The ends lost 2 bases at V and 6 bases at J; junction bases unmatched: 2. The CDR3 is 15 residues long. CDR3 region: CASSVTSGRGNEQFF. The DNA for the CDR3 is TGTGCCAGCAGCGTTACTAGCGGGAGGGGCAATGAGCAGTTCTTC.

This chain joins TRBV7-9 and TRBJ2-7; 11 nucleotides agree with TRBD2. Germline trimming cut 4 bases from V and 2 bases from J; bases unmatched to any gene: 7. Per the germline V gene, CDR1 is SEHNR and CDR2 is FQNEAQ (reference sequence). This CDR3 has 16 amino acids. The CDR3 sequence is CASSSGLAEVAYEQYF. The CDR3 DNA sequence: TGTGCCAGCAGCTCGGGACTAGCGGAAGTCGCCTACGAGCAGTACTTC. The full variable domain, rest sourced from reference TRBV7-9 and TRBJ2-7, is DTGVSQNPRHKITKRGQNVTFRCDPISEHNRLYWYRQTLGQGPEFLTYFQNEAQLEKSRLLSDRFSAERPKGSFSTLEIQRTEQGDSAMYLCASSSGLAEVAYEQYFGPGTRLTVT.

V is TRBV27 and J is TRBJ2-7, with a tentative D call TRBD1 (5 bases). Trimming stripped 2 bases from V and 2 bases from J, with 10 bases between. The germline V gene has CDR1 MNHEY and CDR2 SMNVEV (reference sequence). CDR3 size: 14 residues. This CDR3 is CASSLAGIAYEQYF. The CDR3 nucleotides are TGTGCCAGCAGTTTAGCAGGGATAGCCTACGAGCAGTACTTC.

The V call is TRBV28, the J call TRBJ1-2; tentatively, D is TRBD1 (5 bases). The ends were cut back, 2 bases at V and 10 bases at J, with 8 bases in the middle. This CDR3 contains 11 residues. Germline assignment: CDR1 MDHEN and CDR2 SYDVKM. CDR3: CASSLDRNYTF. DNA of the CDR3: TGTGCCAGCAGTTTAGACAGAAACTACACCTTC.

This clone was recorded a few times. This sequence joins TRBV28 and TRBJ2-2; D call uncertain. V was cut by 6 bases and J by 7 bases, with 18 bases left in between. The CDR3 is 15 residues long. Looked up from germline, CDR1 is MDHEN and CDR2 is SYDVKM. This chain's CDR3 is CASRQDLAYGGELFF. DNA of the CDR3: TGTGCCAGCAGGCAAGATCTCGCGTATGGCGGGGAGCTGTTTTTT.

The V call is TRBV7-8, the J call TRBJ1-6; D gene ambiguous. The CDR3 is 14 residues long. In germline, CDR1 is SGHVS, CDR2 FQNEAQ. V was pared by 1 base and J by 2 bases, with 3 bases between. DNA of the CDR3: TGTGCCAGCAGCTTAGACACCTATAATTCACCCCTCCACTTT. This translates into CASSLDTYNSPLHF.

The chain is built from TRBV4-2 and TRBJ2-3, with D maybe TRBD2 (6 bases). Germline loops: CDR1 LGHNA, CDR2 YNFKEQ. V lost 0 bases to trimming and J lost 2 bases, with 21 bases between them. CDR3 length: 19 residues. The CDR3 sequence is CASSQDFPPQAGLTDTQYF. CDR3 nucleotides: TGTGCCAGCAGCCAAGATTTCCCCCCCCAAGCGGGTCTCACAGATACGCAGTATTTT.

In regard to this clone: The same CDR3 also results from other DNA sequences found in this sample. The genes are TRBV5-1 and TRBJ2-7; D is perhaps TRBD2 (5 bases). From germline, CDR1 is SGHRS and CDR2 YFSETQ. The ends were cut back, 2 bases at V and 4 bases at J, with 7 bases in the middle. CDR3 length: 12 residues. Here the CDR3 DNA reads TGCGCCAGCAGCTTTTCGGGGTACGAGCAGTACTTC. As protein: CASSFSGYEQYF.

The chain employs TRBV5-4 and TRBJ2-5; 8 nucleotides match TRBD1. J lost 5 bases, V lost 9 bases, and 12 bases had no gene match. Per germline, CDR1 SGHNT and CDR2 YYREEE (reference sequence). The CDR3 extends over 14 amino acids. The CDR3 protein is CATYDPTGGETQYF. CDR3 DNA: TGTGCCACTTACGACCCTACAGGGGGGGAGACCCAGTACTTC. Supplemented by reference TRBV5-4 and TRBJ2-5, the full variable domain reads ETGVTQSPTHLIKTRGQQVTLRCSSQSGHNTVSWYQQALGQGPQFIFQYYREEENGRGNFPPRFSGLQFPNYSSELNVNALELDDSALYLCATYDPTGGETQYFGPGTRLLVL.

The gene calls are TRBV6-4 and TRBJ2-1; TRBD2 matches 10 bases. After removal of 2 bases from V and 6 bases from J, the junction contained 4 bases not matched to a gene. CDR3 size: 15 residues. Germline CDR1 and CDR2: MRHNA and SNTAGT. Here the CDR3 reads CASSDRSGRGNEQFF. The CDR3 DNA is TGTGCCAGCAGTGACAGAAGCGGGAGGGGCAATGAGCAGTTCTTC.

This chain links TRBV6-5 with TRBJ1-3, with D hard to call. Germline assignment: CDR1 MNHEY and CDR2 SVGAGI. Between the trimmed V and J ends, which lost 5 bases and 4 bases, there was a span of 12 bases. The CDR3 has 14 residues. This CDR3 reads CASSQQPLGNTIYF. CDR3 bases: TGTGCCAGCAGTCAACAGCCGCTCGGAAACACCATATATTTT.

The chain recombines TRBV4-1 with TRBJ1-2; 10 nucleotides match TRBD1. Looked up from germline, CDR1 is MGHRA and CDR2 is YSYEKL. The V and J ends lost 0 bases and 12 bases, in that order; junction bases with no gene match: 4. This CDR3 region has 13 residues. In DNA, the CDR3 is TGCGCCAGCAGCCAAGAGACAGGGGGCCGCGACACCTTC. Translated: CASSQETGGRDTF.

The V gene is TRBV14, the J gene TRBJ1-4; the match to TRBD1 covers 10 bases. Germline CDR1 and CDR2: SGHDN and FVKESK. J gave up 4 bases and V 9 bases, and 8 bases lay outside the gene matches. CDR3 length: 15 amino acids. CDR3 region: CASSFRTGGNEKLFF. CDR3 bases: TGTGCCAGTTCTTTTCGGACAGGGGGTAATGAAAAACTGTTTTTT.

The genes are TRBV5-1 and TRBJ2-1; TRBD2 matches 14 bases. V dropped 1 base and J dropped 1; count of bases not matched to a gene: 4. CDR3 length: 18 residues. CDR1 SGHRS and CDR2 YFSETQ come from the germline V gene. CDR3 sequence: CASSLRLAGGGSYNEQFF. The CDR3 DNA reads TGCGCCAGCAGCTTGCGACTAGCGGGAGGGGGATCCTACAATGAGCAGTTCTTC.

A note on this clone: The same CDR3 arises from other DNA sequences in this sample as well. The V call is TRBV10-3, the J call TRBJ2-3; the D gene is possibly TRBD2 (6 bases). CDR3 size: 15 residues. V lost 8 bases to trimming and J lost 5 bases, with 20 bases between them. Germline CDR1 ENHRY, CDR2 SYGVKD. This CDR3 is CAISRGEERGDTQYF. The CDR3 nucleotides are TGTGCCATCTCGAGAGGGGAGGAAAGGGGAGATACGCAGTATTTT.

Here the CDR3 reads CAWSVRGLTYEQYF. For the CDR3, the DNA is TGTGCCTGGAGTGTACGAGGGCTAACTTACGAGCAGTACTTC. This sequence joins TRBV30 and TRBJ2-7; TRBD2 might be the D (5 bases). This CDR3 contains 14 residues. The germline CDR1 and CDR2 sequences are GTSNPN and SVGIG (reference sequence). V lost 0 bases to trimming and J lost 4 bases, with 13 bases between them.

CDR3 sequence reads: CASSLASGYTEAFF. The CDR3 DNA reads as TGTGCCAGCAGCTTGGCCTCGGGATACACTGAAGCTTTCTTT. V usage is TRBV5-8 and J usage is TRBJ1-1, with D unresolved. Germline loops: CDR1 SGHTS, CDR2 YDEGEE. This CDR3 comprises 14 residues. With 0 bases removed from V and 3 bases from J, the gap between germline ends came to 9 bases.

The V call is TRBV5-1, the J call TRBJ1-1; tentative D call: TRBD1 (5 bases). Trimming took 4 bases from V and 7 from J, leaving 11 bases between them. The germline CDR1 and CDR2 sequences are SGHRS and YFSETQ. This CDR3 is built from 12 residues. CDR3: CASSRTTGEAFF. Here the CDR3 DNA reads TGCGCCAGCAGCCGGACAACGGGTGAAGCTTTCTTT.

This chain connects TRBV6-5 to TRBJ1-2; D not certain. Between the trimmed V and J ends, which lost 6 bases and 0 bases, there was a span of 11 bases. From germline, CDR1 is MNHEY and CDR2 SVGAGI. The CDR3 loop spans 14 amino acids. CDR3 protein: CASRVSSANYGYTF. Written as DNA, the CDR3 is TGTGCCAGCAGAGTGTCTTCAGCTAACTATGGCTACACCTTC.

Here the CDR3 DNA reads TGTGCCAGCAGCCCCCAGGGCCTCGGCAGGATCCCAGATACGCAGTATTTT. This encodes CASSPQGLGRIPDTQYF. The gene calls are TRBV5-4 and TRBJ2-3; D might be TRBD1 (5 bases). Germline assignment: CDR1 SGHNT and CDR2 YYREEE (reference sequence). V shed 4 bases and J shed 4 bases, with 22 bases lying between them. CDR3 length: 17 amino acids.

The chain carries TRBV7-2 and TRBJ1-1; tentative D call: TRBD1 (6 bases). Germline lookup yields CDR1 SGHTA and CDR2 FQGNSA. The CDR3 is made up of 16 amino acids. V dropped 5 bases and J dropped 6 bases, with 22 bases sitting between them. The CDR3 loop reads CASSDVFQGPIPEAFF. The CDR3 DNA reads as TGTGCCAGCAGCGACGTGTTCCAGGGGCCCATTCCTGAAGCTTTCTTT.